This TCR beta chain was identified in a study of blood T cell repertoires in COVID-19. About the study: Some COVID-19 samples were acute and others convalescent; all came from the United States, Italy and Spain. Sample material is recorded as cDNA or gDNA derived from T cells, B-cell-depleted T cells, or PBMCs.

Trimming stripped 10 bases from V and 6 bases from J, with 19 bases between. The CDR3 is 13 amino acids. In germline, CDR1 is MGHDK, CDR2 SYGVNS. This clone was observed a few times. Authors' methods: How many nucleated cells were present was estimated from reference gene primer amplification. The assay was immunoSEQ multiplex PCR, and TCRdb's table has in-frame clones only and misses some. D and trimming were read from the DNA, whereas the V and J calls and clone size are those reported in that table. This table has roughly 35,000 clones, approximately 80% appearing once. Sample: peripheral blood. The J gene is TRBJ2-7, the V gene TRBV25-1; a weak D match, TRBD2 (6 bases). This receptor was obtained from a man older than 75 with acute or convalescent COVID-19. As DNA, the CDR3 is TGTGCCACAGCAGGAGGGGTCCCCCTCGAGCAGTACTTC. Its protein product is CATAGGVPLEQYF.